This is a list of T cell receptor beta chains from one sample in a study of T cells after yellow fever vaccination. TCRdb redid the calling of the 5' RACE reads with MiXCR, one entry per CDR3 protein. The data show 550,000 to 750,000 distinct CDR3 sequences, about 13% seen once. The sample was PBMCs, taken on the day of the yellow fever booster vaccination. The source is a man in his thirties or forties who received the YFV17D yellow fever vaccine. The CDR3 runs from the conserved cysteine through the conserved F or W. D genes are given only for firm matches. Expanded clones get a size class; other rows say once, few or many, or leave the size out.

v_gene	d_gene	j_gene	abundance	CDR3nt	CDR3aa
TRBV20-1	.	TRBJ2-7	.	TGCAGTGCTAGTTCCAGCGGACCGGACGAGCAGTACTTC	CSASSSGPDEQYF
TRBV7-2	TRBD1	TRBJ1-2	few	TGTGCCAGCAACGTACAGGGGGCTAGGGGCTACACCTTC	CASNVQGARGYTF
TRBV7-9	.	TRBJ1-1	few	TGTGCCTGGGGGGGCACTGAAGCTTTCTTT	CAWGGTEAFF
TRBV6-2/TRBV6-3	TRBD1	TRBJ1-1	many	TGTGCCAGCAGTTCTTGGGACAGCCTTGAAGCTTTCTTT	CASSSWDSLEAFF
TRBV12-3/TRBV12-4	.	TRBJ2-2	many	TGTGCCAGCAGGAAAGGACTGAACACCGGGGAGCTGTTTTTT	CASRKGLNTGELFF
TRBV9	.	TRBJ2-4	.	TGTGCCAGCAGCGTAGCTCTGGGAGGTTTAGACATTCAGTACTTC	CASSVALGGLDIQYF
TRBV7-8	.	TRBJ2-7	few	TGTGCCAGCAGCTTAGCACTAGTTGGTTCCTACGAGCAGTACTTC	CASSLALVGSYEQYF
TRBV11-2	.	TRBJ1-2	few	TGTGCCAGCAGCTTAGATTCGGTTCGCCTGTCACGCCCAGTCTACACCTTC	CASSLDSVRLSRPVYTF
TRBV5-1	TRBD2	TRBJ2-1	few	TGCGCCAGCAGCTTTCTAGCGGGCCGCCACAATGAGCAGTTCTTC	CASSFLAGRHNEQFF
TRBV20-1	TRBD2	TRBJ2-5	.	TGCAGTGCTCCCAACCCGGGGGGGCTACAAGAGACCCAGTACTTC	CSAPNPGGLQETQYF
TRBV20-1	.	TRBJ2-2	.	TGCAGTGCCGGTATAATTCGGGGTGGCGGGGAGCTGTTTTTT	CSAGIIRGGGELFF
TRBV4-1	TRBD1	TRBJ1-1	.	TGCGCCAGCAGCCTTACTCAGGGGGCTGCTGAAGCTTTCTTT	CASSLTQGAAEAFF
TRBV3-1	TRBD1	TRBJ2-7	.	TGTGCCAGCAGCCAATTCCGGGGGACAGGGACGTCTTACGAGCAGTACTTC	CASSQFRGTGTSYEQYF
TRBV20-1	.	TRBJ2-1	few	TGCAGTGCCCGCTGGGGTGGGATGAAGTTCTTC	CSARWGGMKFF
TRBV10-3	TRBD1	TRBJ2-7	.	TGTGCCATCAGTCCGACAGGGGGTGAGCAGTACTTC	CAISPTGGEQYF
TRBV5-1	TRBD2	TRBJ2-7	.	TGCGCCAGCAGCCCGATTGAATCCGGGAGGGGCGAGCAGTACTTC	CASSPIESGRGEQYF
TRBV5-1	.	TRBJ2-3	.	TGCGCCAGCAGCCCCCAGGGGGGGGAAGATACGCAGTATTTT	CASSPQGGEDTQYF
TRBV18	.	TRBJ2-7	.	TGTGCCAGCTCACCACTACAGCCCTACGAGCAGTACTTC	CASSPLQPYEQYF
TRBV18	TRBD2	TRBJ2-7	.	TGTGCCAGCTCACCACCGGGACTAGCGGGAGATCCCTACGAGCAGTACTTC	CASSPPGLAGDPYEQYF
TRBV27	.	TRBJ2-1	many	TGTGCCAGCAGTTTAAGGACTGACTACCGCGAGCAGTTCTTC	CASSLRTDYREQFF
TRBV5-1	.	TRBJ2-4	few	TGCGCCAGTCAAGATGTCTTAACCCGAGGGAACATTCAGTACTTC	CASQDVLTRGNIQYF